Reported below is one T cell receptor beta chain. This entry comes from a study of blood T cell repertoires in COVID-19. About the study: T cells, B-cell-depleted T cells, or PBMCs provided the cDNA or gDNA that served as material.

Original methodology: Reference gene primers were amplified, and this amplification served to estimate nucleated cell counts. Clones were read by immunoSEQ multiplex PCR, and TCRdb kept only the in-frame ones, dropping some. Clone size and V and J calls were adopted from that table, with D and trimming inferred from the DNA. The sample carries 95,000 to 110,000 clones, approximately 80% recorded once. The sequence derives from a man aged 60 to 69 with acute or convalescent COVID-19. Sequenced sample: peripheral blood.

DNA for the CDR3: TGTGCCAGTAGTACGCCGAGGACAGGGCTAGAGACCCAGTACTTC. It yields the protein CASSTPRTGLETQYF. The chain employs TRBV19 and TRBJ2-5, with 8 bases identical to TRBD1. V lost 4 bases to trimming and J lost 4 bases; unmatched junction nucleotides: 8. This CDR3 contains 15 residues. CDR1 is LNHDA and CDR2 is SQIVND in the germline V gene (reference sequence). Drawing the rest from reference TRBV19 and TRBJ2-5, the complete variable domain is DGGITQSPKYLFRKEGQNVTLSCEQNLNHDAMYWYRQDPGQGLRLIYYSQIVNDFQKGDIAEGYSVSREKKESFPLTVTSAQKNPTAFYLCASSTPRTGLETQYFGPGTRLLVL.